This T cell receptor (beta chain) stems from a study of CD8 T cells in ankylosing spondylitis (dated by TCRdb to the late 2010s). At the level of the whole study: T cell receptor beta repertoires were profiled in healthy donors and ankylosing spondylitis patients so that disease-linked TCR variants could be found. The full study cohort comprised some 27 ankylosing spondylitis patients and around 100 healthy donors. Samples of peripheral blood were taken, and for ankylosing spondylitis patients, synovial fluid was collected as well. Here is what the overall study found, with its caveats: According to the report, matched synovial fluid samples from ankylosing spondylitis patients were significantly enriched for the disease-linked clones. Some of the motif variants had been reported before in the synovial fluid and blood of reactive arthritis patients, a finding that suggests common disease-initiation mechanisms. A CD8+ phenotype was shown by the disease-linked clones, which were found at relatively low frequencies in peripheral blood. A TCR beta motif of roughly 8 highly homologous amino acid variants appeared characteristic of blood from ankylosing spondylitis patients.

According to the germline V gene (reference sequence), CDR1 reads SGHNT and CDR2 reads YYREEE. Inclusive of the bounding cysteine and phenylalanine, the CDR3 is 16 residues long. The kept DNA is CDR3 alone, 48 bases in frame from the first base. Clipping removes 4 bases from V and 5 bases from J, with 10 as the unmatched junction base count. These reads were obtained on an Illumina HiSeq 2500. Quantitative 5'-RACE with molecular barcodes was used to prepare TCR beta libraries. The study's processing was this. Disease-linked TCR variants were identified with a new computational method built on a probabilistic model of VDJ rearrangement. TCRdb reprocessing: public reads trimmed at Q25 with fastp, clones called with MiXCR, in-frame beta chains kept. Each entry is one CDR3 protein sequence, shown with its most common DNA and genes. These V and J calls rely on TCRdb rather than the paper's analysis. The sample contains approximately 180,000 distinct CDR3 sequences, 18% of them found a single time. In total, the top ten clones hold 4.3% of the sample.

Comments on this clonotype: Its antigen remains unidentified. It has no much larger one-base neighbor in the sample; base qualities were not kept.

The chain employs TRBV5-4 and TRBJ2-1; TRBD1 aligns with 9 central bases. Sequenced sample: blood, either unsorted or a sorted T cell fraction (not recorded which). The clonotype was recovered from a male donor aged 5 to 29 with ankylosing spondylitis or in good health (not recorded which). Donor details come from another sample of the same person, matched by shared clones. The CDR3 sequence is CASSLTGGANNNEQFF. The nucleotide sequence reads as follows: TGTGCCAGCAGCCTTACAGGGGGCGCAAACAACAATGAGCAGTTCTTC.